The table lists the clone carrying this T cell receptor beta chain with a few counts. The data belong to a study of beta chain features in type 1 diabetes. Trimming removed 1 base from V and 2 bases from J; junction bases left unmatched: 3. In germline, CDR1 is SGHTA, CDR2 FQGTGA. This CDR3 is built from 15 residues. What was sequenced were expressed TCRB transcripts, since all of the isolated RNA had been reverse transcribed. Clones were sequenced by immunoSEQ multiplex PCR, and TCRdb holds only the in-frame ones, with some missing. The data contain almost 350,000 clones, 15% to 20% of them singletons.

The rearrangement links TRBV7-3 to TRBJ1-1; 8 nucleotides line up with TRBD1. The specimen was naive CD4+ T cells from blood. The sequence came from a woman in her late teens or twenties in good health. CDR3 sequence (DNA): TGTGCCAGCAGCTTAAGCGGACAGGGTAACACTGAAGCTTTCTTT. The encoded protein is CASSLSGQGNTEAFF.